This TCR beta chain emerged from a study of CD8 T cells in ankylosing spondylitis. Study-wide results and caveats: Relatively scarce in peripheral blood, disease-linked clones were CD8+.

CDR1 is SGHDT and CDR2 is YYEEEE in the germline V gene. After removal of 4 bases from V and 2 bases from J, the junction contained 8 bases not matched to a gene. The CDR3 length is 15 residues. On this clonotype itself: The target antigen is unknown.

TCRdb re-called the 5' RACE reads through MiXCR, storing one row per CDR3 protein. The sample lists a few hundred thousand distinct CDR3 sequences; around 20% were seen once. Specimen: blood, either unsorted or a sorted T cell fraction (not recorded which). The TCR comes from a male donor with ankylosing spondylitis or in good health (not recorded which). V gene TRBV5-6 combines with J gene TRBJ1-2, with 7 bases aligning to TRBD1. The CDR3 coding sequence is TGTGCCAGCAGCGGAGGGACAGCTCCGAACTATGGCTACACCTTC. Translation gives CASSGGTAPNYGYTF.